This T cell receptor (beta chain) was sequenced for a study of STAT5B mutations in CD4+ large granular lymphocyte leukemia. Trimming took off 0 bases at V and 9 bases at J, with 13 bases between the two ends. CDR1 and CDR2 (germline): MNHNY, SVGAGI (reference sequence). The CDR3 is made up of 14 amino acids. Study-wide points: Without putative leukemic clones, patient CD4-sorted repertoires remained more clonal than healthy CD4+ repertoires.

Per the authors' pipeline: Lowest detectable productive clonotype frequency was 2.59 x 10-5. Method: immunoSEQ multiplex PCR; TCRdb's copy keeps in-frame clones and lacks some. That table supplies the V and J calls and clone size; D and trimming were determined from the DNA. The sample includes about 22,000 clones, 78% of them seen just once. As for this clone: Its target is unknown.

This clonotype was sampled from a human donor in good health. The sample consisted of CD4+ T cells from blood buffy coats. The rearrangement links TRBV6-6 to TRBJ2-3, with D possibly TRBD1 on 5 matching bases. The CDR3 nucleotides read TGTGCCAGCAGTTACTCCTCAGGGTCAGGGACGCAGTATTTT. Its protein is CASSYSSGSGTQYF.